Listed below are T cell receptor beta chains from one sample, sequenced in a study of blood T cell repertoires in COVID-19. The data were produced by immunoSEQ multiplex PCR, yet TCRdb's version contains in-frame clones alone and is incomplete. The sample lists around 280,000 clones; around four fifths were seen once. The source material was peripheral blood. The receptors here all came from a woman aged 45 to 65 with active or convalescent COVID-19. The CDR3 runs from the conserved cysteine through the conserved F or W. The order of the fields is clone size, J gene, V gene, D gene, CDR3 protein, CDR3 DNA. D genes are given only for firm matches. A row's size may be missing; if present it is once, few, many or a size class.

. TRBJ1-3 TRBV10-2 TRBD1 CASSEQGTRNTIYF TGCGCCAGCAGTGAACAGGGGACTAGGAACACCATATATTTT
. TRBJ2-7 TRBV7-6 . CASSHAWGERNEQYF TGTGCCAGCAGCCACGCTTGGGGGGAGAGGAACGAGCAGTACTTC
. TRBJ2-2 TRBV6-1 . CASSDGQKVTGELFF TGTGCCAGCAGTGATGGGCAGAAGGTTACCGGGGAGCTGTTTTTT
. TRBJ2-7 TRBV28 . CATRRGRDVSTGQYF TGTGCCACGAGGAGGGGGCGCGACGTGTCCACGGGGCAGTACTTC
. TRBJ1-1 TRBV6-5 . CASSSTGKGTEAFF TGTGCCAGCAGCTCCACAGGGAAGGGGACTGAAGCTTTCTTT
. TRBJ1-5 TRBV29-1 TRBD1 CSVDGQDYSNQPQHF TGCAGCGTAGACGGACAGGACTATAGCAATCAGCCCCAGCATTTT
few TRBJ1-2 TRBV5-4 TRBD1 CASTWAGGAHGYTF TGTGCCAGCACCTGGGCAGGGGGCGCTCATGGCTACACCTTC
. TRBJ2-7 TRBV27 TRBD1 CASSRPGDRGLYEQYF TGTGCCAGCAGTCGTCCAGGTGACAGGGGTTTATACGAGCAGTACTTC
. TRBJ2-1 TRBV2 TRBD2 CASMREQGNEQFF TGTGCCAGCATGCGGGAGCAGGGCAATGAGCAGTTCTTC
. TRBJ2-3 TRBV5-4 TRBD2 CASSLRVTSGSYTDTQYF TGTGCCAGCAGCTTGCGCGTGACTAGCGGGTCCTACACAGATACGCAGTATTTT
. TRBJ2-3 TRBV5-1 TRBD2 CASSSRTSSDTQYF TGCGCCAGCAGCTCACGGACTAGCTCAGATACGCAGTATTTT
. TRBJ2-1 TRBV18 . CASSLLSVRQGNEQFF TGTGCCAGCTCTCTCTTGTCGGTCCGTCAGGGGAATGAGCAGTTCTTC
. TRBJ2-3 TRBV30 . CAEEVGGDTQYF TGTGCAGAGGAGGTGGGGGGAGATACGCAGTATTTT
few TRBJ1-6 TRBV6-5 TRBD1 CASSPVGTGGSPLHF TGTGCCAGCAGTCCCGTCGGGACAGGGGGATCACCCCTCCACTTT
. TRBJ2-2 TRBV14 . CASSQVLAVGELFF TGTGCCAGCAGCCAAGTGCTTGCGGTGGGGGAGCTGTTTTTT
few TRBJ2-1 TRBV10-3 TRBD1 CAISKDRTVAEQFF TGTGCCATCAGTAAGGACAGGACCGTGGCGGAGCAGTTCTTC
. TRBJ2-7 TRBV28 TRBD2 CASSLVLAGGPGEQYF TGTGCCAGCAGTTTGGTACTAGCGGGAGGGCCTGGCGAGCAGTACTTC
. TRBJ2-3 TRBV19 . CASSIRTSVPSERHTQYF TGTGCCAGTAGTATAAGGACCAGCGTCCCTAGCGAGCGTCATACGCAGTATTTT
. TRBJ1-2 TRBV18 . CASFQASDGYTF TGTGCCAGCTTTCAGGCGTCTGATGGCTACACCTTC
. TRBJ1-6 TRBV19 TRBD1 CASTKTGNYNSPLHF TGTGCCAGTACCAAGACAGGGAATTATAATTCACCCCTCCACTTT
once TRBJ2-2 TRBV9 . CASSVGLNTGELFF TGTGCCAGCAGCGTAGGACTGAACACCGGGGAGCTGTTTTTT
once TRBJ1-3 TRBV4-1 . CASSQDWEPAGGNTIYF TGCGCCAGCAGCCAAGATTGGGAGCCGGCCGGTGGAAACACCATATATTTT
. TRBJ2-1 TRBV5-5 . CASSLESPSYNEQFF TGTGCCAGCAGCTTGGAGAGTCCCTCCTACAATGAGCAGTTCTTC
. TRBJ2-7 TRBV28 . CATQWAGPSYEQYF TGTGCCACCCAGTGGGCAGGGCCCTCCTACGAGCAGTACTTC
few TRBJ2-3 TRBV24-1 . CATSDPQGGGTDTQYF TGTGCCACCAGTGATCCGCAGGGTGGGGGGACAGATACGCAGTATTTT
. TRBJ1-1 TRBV5-4 . CASSSKRSGISNTEAFF TGTGCCAGCAGCTCCAAACGCTCAGGGATCTCGAACACTGAAGCTTTCTTT
. TRBJ2-3 TRBV7-8 TRBD2 CASSPPPSRGSAGDTQYF TGTGCCAGCAGCCCACCTCCGTCACGCGGGAGCGCTGGAGATACGCAGTATTTT
few TRBJ1-1 TRBV10-3 . CAIKPDEAEAFF TGTGCCATCAAGCCGGATGAGGCTGAAGCTTTCTTT
. TRBJ2-1 TRBV5-1 . CASSLVGQRSSYNEQFF TGCGCCAGCAGCTTGGTAGGACAGCGGAGCTCCTACAATGAGCAGTTCTTC
once TRBJ2-1 TRBV9 TRBD1 CASSSRDRGWNEQFF TGTGCCAGCAGCTCCCGGGACAGGGGTTGGAATGAGCAGTTCTTC
. TRBJ1-2 TRBV10-1 . CASSSGSGYTF TGCGCCAGCAGTTCAGGATCCGGCTACACCTTC
. TRBJ1-1 TRBV7-8 . CASSWARVGTEAFF TGTGCCAGCAGCTGGGCGCGGGTCGGCACTGAAGCTTTCTTT
. TRBJ1-6 TRBV3-1/TRBV3-2 . CASSQGSGALHF TGTGCCAGCAGCCAAGGATCGGGGGCCCTCCACTTT
once TRBJ2-7 TRBV2 . CASSEYGGEPGYEQYF TGTGCCAGCAGTGAATATGGGGGCGAGCCCGGCTACGAGCAGTACTTC